Below, one TCR beta chain is given with its context. Using its own MiXCR run on the RT-PCR reads, TCRdb lists one record per CDR3 protein. This table holds almost 700,000 distinct CDR3 sequences, approximately 14% found once. CDR3 length equals 13 residues. Trimming left V 3 bases short and J 5 bases short, with 8 bases between. Germline V CDR1 and CDR2: SEHNR, FQNEAQ (reference sequence). The sequenced material came from memory CD4+ T cells from blood. The sequence derives from a female donor in good health, serving as a healthy control. V and J are TRBV7-9 and TRBJ1-5, with D possibly matching TRBD1 (5 bases). The CDR3 protein is CASSFGADQPQHF. In DNA form, the CDR3 reads TGTGCCAGCAGCTTCGGGGCGGATCAGCCCCAGCATTTT.